This record concerns one T cell receptor beta chain sequence. Its antigen remains unidentified. The data are from a study of radiation and T cells in renal cell carcinoma. Sequenced by immunoSEQ multiplex PCR; TCRdb stores in-frame clones only, minus some. The data hold approximately 86,000 clones, with about 85% observed a single time. Germline trimming cut 2 bases from V and 6 bases from J; bases unmatched to any gene: 6. The CDR3 length is 14 residues. Germline CDR1 and CDR2: SGHRS and YFSETQ. Findings and caveats of the study: In blood, top tumor clones expanded by 2 weeks, shrinking by 4. Without pretreatment biopsies, baseline tumor clonotype presence was undetermined.

The time point here: blood 4 weeks post-SBRT, at nephrectomy. This sample's treatment: 15 Gy SBRT to primary tumor, nephrectomy 4 weeks later. Nephrectomy followed 15 Gy stereotactic body radiation by 4 weeks. Radiation-treated patients gave blood at baseline, week 2 and week 4. This TCR came from a man aged 45 to 65 with renal cell carcinoma. The source material was blood, sampled from a patient whose treatment included radiotherapy and nephrectomy. V usage is TRBV5-1 and J usage is TRBJ1-2; 8 bases match TRBD1. The CDR3: CASSFSGQGDGYTF. CDR3 sequence (DNA): TGCGCCAGCAGCTTCTCCGGACAGGGCGATGGCTACACCTTC.